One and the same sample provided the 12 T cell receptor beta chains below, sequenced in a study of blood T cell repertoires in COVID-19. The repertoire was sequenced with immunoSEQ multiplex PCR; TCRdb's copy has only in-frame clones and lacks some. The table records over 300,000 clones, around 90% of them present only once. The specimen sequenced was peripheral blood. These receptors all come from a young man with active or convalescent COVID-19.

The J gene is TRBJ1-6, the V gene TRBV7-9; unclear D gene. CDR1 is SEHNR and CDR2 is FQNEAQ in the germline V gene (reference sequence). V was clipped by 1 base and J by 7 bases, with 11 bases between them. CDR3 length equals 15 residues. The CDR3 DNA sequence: TGTGCCAGCAGCTTAGAAGCGGTGGGCAATTCACCCCTCCACTTT. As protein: CASSLEAVGNSPLHF.

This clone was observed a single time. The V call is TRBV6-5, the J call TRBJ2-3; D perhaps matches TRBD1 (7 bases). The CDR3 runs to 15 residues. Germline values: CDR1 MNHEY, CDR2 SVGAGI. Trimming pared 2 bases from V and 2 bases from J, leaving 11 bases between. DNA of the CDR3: TGTGCCAGCAGTTACGGAGGGACAGACACAGATACGCAGTATTTT. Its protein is CASSYGGTDTDTQYF.

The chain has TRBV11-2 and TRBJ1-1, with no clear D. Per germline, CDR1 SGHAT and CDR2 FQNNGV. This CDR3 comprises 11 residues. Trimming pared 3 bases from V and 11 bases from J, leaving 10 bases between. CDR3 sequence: CASSFRGNAFF. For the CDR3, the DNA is TGTGCCAGCAGCTTCCGAGGAAACGCTTTCTTT. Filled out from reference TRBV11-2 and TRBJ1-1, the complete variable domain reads EAGVAQSPRYKIIEKRQSVAFWCNPISGHATLYWYQQILGQGPKLLIQFQNNGVVDDSQLPKDRFSAERLKGVDSTLKIQPAKLEDSAVYLCASSFRGNAFFGQGTRLTVV.

The CDR3 DNA follows: TGTGCCAGCAGTTTATCGGACAGCACCTACGAGCAGTACTTC. Its translation: CASSLSDSTYEQYF. The chain employs TRBV27 and TRBJ2-7; D might be TRBD1 (6 bases). The CDR3 sequence is 14 residues long. The germline gives CDR1 MNHEY, CDR2 SMNVEV (reference sequence). Trimming cost V 0 bases and J 2 bases, with 8 bases left between them.

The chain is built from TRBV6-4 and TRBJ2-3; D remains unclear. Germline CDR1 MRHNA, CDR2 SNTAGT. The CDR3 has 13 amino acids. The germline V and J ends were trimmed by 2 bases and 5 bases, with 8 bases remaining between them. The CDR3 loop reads CASSDRRGDTQYF. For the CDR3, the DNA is TGTGCCAGCAGTGACCGTCGAGGAGATACGCAGTATTTT.

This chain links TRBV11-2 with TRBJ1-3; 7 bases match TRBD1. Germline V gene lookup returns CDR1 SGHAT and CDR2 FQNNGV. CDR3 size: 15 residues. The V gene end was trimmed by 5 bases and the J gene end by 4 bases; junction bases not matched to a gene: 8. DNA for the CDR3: TGTGCCAGCAGCATCGACAGGGTGCGCGGAAACACCATATATTTT. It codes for CASSIDRVRGNTIYF.

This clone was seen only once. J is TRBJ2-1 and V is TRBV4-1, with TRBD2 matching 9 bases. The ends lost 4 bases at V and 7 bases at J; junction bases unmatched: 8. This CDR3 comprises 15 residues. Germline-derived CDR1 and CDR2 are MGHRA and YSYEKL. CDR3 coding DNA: TGCGCCAGCAGCCCGCTGGCGCGGGAGGGGAATGAGCAGTTCTTC. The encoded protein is CASSPLAREGNEQFF.

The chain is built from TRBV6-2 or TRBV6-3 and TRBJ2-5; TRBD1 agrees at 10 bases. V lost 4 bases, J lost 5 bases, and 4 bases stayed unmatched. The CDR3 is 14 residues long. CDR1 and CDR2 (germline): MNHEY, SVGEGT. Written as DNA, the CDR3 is TGTGCCAGCAGTTCCGGGACAGGGGCGGAGACCCAGTACTTC. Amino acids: CASSSGTGAETQYF.

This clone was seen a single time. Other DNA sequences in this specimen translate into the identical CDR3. The CDR3 DNA follows: TGCGCCAGCAGCCCCGGGACTAGCGGTTACAATGAGCAGTTCTTC. Translating gives CASSPGTSGYNEQFF. This rearrangement joins TRBV4-1 to TRBJ2-1, with 11 bases fitting TRBD2. The CDR3 is 15 residues long. V was pared by 4 bases and J by 4 bases, with 3 bases of the junction left unmatched. CDR1 is MGHRA, CDR2 YSYEKL, per germline.

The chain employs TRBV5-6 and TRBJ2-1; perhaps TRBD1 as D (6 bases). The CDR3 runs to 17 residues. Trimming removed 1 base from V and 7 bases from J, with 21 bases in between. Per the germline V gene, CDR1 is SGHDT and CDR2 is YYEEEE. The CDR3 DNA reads TGTGCCAGCAGCTTGCTAATAACCAGGGGCTCTGAGAATGAGCAGTTCTTC. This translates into CASSLLITRGSENEQFF.

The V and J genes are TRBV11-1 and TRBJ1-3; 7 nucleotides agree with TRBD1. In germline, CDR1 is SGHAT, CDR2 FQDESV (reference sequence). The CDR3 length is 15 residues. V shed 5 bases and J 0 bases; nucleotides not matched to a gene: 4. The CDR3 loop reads CASSLRGNSGNTIYF. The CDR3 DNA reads TGTGCCAGCAGCCTCAGGGGGAACTCTGGAAACACCATATATTTT.

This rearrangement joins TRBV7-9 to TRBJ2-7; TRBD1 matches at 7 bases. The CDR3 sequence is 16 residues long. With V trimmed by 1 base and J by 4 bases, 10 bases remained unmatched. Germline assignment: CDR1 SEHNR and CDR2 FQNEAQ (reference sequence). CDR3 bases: TGTGCCAGCAGCTTAGGTTTAGAGGGGGCAAGGTACGAGCAGTACTTC. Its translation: CASSLGLEGARYEQYF. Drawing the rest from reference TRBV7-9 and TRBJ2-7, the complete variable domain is DTGVSQNPRHKITKRGQNVTFRCDPISEHNRLYWYRQTLGQGPEFLTYFQNEAQLEKSRLLSDRFSAERPKGSFSTLEIQRTEQGDSAMYLCASSLGLEGARYEQYFGPGTRLTVT.